This entry is about one T cell receptor (beta chain). The antigen is undetermined. This sample was included in a study of CD8 T cells in Susac syndrome. Random hexamers were used to reverse transcribe the RNA input (roughly 0.5 to 1 ug). TCRdb analysed the immunoSEQ multiplex PCR reads with MiXCR anew, one entry per CDR3 protein. The table includes some 180,000 distinct CDR3 sequences, about 95% detected once. V was trimmed by 7 bases and J by 3 bases, leaving 12 bases between them. The CDR3 consists of 13 residues. Germline lookup yields CDR1 KGHDR and CDR2 SFDVKD. Study findings and constraints: The study conceded that relatively few individuals underwent its TCR sequencing and HLA analysis.

The T cells that were sequenced for TCR beta were CD8+ and CD4+ cells from blood. Controls matched for sex and age were healthy donors. V usage is TRBV24-1 and J usage is TRBJ2-7; D assignment may be TRBD1 or TRBD2 (5 bases each). Material: CD4+ T cells from PBMCs. This clonotype originated in a human donor in good health. As DNA, the CDR3 is TGTGCCACCAGCCACGGGGCCTTCTACGAGCAGTACTTC. It is translated as CATSHGAFYEQYF.